A single sample is the source of the 18 T cell receptor beta chains below, sequenced in a study of technical replicates of blood from several donors. Sequencing used immunoSEQ multiplex PCR; TCRdb keeps in-frame clones, though not all of them. The sample has tens of thousands of clones; 98% are singletons. Sequencing used T cells isolated from PBMCs. These receptors all stem from a human donor in good health.

The chain is built from TRBV5-1 and TRBJ2-1; unclear D gene. This CDR3 has 15 amino acids. V lost 0 bases, J lost 8 bases, and 15 bases lay in between. Germline CDR1 and CDR2: SGHRS and YFSETQ. The CDR3: CASSLEDIPRDEQFF. The DNA of the CDR3 is TGCGCCAGCAGCTTGGAAGACATACCGCGCGATGAGCAGTTCTTC. Based on the CDR3 plus reference TRBV5-1 and TRBJ2-1, the full variable domain is KAGVTQTPRYLIKTRGQQVTLSCSPISGHRSVSWYQQTPGQGLQFLFEYFSETQRNKGNFPGRFSGRQFSNSRSEMNVSTLELGDSALYLCASSLEDIPRDEQFFGPGTRLTVL.

The chain has TRBV6-1 and TRBJ2-2, with 8 bases fitting TRBD2. CDR1 is MNHNS and CDR2 is SASEGT in the germline V gene. The CDR3 spans 15 residues. The ends lost 6 bases at V and 6 bases at J; junction bases unmatched: 9. The CDR3 protein is CASRTGTSLSGELFF. In DNA, the CDR3 is TGTGCCAGCAGGACCGGGACTAGTCTCTCCGGGGAGCTGTTTTTT.

This chain links TRBV27 with TRBJ2-1; maybe TRBD2 (9 bases). The CDR3 totals 19 residues. Germline CDR1 reads MNHEY; CDR2 reads SMNVEV (reference sequence). Deletions cut 3 bases from V and 0 bases from J, with 21 bases between. CDR3 protein: CASSFLSAGGQGSYNEQFF. The DNA of the CDR3 is TGTGCCAGCAGTTTTCTTTCAGCGGGAGGACAGGGCTCCTACAATGAGCAGTTCTTC.

V is TRBV29-1 and J is TRBJ2-1; TRBD1 aligns across 7 bases. V shed 0 bases and J 2 bases; nucleotides not matched to a gene: 19. The CDR3 covers 20 residues. The germline V gene has CDR1 SQVTM and CDR2 ANQGSEA. As DNA, the CDR3 is TGCAGCGTTGAAGATAAGACCCCGACAGGGCCGAGTTTGACCTACAATGAGCAGTTCTTC. Translated: CSVEDKTPTGPSLTYNEQFF.

V and J are TRBV4-1 and TRBJ2-7; D is perhaps TRBD1 (7 bases). The CDR3 runs 15 residues. The germline gives CDR1 MGHRA, CDR2 YSYEKL. V was pared by 6 bases and J by 4 bases, with 19 bases between. In DNA, the CDR3 is TGCGCCAGCAGAAACCGGGACAGCGGGCCGTACGAGCAGTACTTC. Translated, it gives CASRNRDSGPYEQYF.

The chain has TRBV28 and TRBJ1-2; a possible D gene is TRBD1 (6 bases). The CDR3 extends over 18 amino acids. CDR1 is MDHEN and CDR2 is SYDVKM in the germline V gene. Between the trimmed V and J ends, which lost 3 bases and 2 bases, there was a span of 22 bases. The CDR3 region has the DNA TGTGCCAGCAGTTTCGTCGTCAGGGGACGGCTGGTGAACTATGGCTACACCTTC. Translated: CASSFVVRGRLVNYGYTF.

The chain has TRBV28 and TRBJ2-1, with D possibly TRBD1 on 6 matching bases. CDR3 length: 15 residues. Germline lookup yields CDR1 MDHEN and CDR2 SYDVKM. The V and J ends lost 3 bases and 3 bases respectively, with 12 bases between them. The CDR3 region has the DNA TGTGCCAGCAGTTTGCCAGGGGAGTACTACAATGAGCAGTTCTTC. This translates into CASSLPGEYYNEQFF.

The chain carries TRBV11-2 and TRBJ2-1; 7 bases line up with TRBD2. The CDR3 spans 15 residues. The germline V gene encodes CDR1 SGHAT and CDR2 FQNNGV. V dropped 4 bases and J dropped 5; count of bases not matched to a gene: 8. CDR3 sequence (DNA): TGTGCCAGCAGCTCCTCCGGGACTACGAACAATGAGCAGTTCTTC. Translated: CASSSSGTTNNEQFF.

The rearrangement uses TRBV5-6 and TRBJ2-1; no clear D. Per germline, CDR1 SGHDT and CDR2 YYEEEE. The CDR3 covers 13 residues. With 0 bases removed from V and 6 bases from J, the gap between germline ends came to 7 bases. The DNA for the CDR3 is TGTGCCAGCAGCTTGGCTTTCTCCAATGAGCAGTTCTTC. This encodes CASSLAFSNEQFF.

V usage is TRBV9 and J usage is TRBJ1-1; D gene unclear. Germline CDR1 reads SGDLS; CDR2 reads YYNGEE. V lost 5 bases and J 2 bases, leaving 7 bases between the germline ends. The CDR3 contains 12 residues. CDR3 coding DNA: TGTGCCAGCAGAACAGTTAACACTGAAGCTTTCTTT. This encodes CASRTVNTEAFF. The full variable domain, completed using reference TRBV9 and TRBJ1-1, is DSGVTQTPKHLITATGQRVTLRCSPRSGDLSVYWYQQSLDQGLQFLIQYYNGEERAKGNILERFSAQQFPDLHSELNLSSLELGDSALYFCASRTVNTEAFFGQGTRLTVV.

The J gene is TRBJ1-5, the V gene TRBV4-1; 10 positions match TRBD1. With V trimmed by 4 bases and J by 2 bases, 14 bases remained unmatched. The CDR3 extends over 19 amino acids. Germline V CDR1 and CDR2: MGHRA, YSYEKL. The CDR3 loop reads CASSRYPLPGTGGNQPQHF. In DNA, the CDR3 is TGCGCCAGCAGCCGCTACCCCCTCCCAGGGACAGGGGGCAATCAGCCCCAGCATTTT.

The rearrangement links TRBV4-2 to TRBJ2-7; 7 bases are shared with TRBD2. The CDR3 is 20 amino acids. Germline V CDR1 and CDR2: LGHNA, YNFKEQ. The V and J ends lost 1 base and 0 bases, in that order; junction bases with no gene match: 18. The CDR3 nucleotides are TGTGCCAGCAGCCAAGTTGGGCCCGGGCCTCCGGGAGGTTACTCCTACGAGCAGTACTTC. This translates into CASSQVGPGPPGGYSYEQYF.

This chain joins TRBV4-1 and TRBJ2-1; TRBD2 aligns across 11 bases. The CDR3 consists of 16 residues. Germline V lookup: CDR1 MGHRA, CDR2 YSYEKL. The junction had 5 bases not matched to a gene; V was cut back by 4 bases and J by 3 bases. As DNA, the CDR3 is TGCGCCAGCAGCCCTCTAGCGGGAGGACTCTACAATGAGCAGTTCTTC. Its translation is CASSPLAGGLYNEQFF.

J is TRBJ2-2 and V is TRBV9; D gene unclear. Trimming removed 4 bases from V and 6 bases from J, with 10 bases in between. CDR3 length: 13 residues. Germline V gene data show CDR1 as SGDLS and CDR2 as YYNGEE. The CDR3 region is CASSPSPAGELFF. CDR3 DNA sequence: TGTGCCAGCAGCCCGTCCCCAGCCGGGGAGCTGTTTTTT.

The J gene is TRBJ2-3, the V gene TRBV12-5; the match to TRBD1 covers 8 bases. The germline V gene has CDR1 LGHNT and CDR2 FRNRAP. The length of the CDR3 is 14 residues. The ends lost 5 bases at V and 6 bases at J; junction bases unmatched: 7. As DNA, the CDR3 is TGTGCTAGTGGTCTTCGGACAGGGTGGGATACGCAGTATTTT. Amino acids: CASGLRTGWDTQYF. The full variable domain, completed using reference TRBV12-5 and TRBJ2-3, is DARVTQTPRHKVTEMGQEVTMRCQPILGHNTVFWYRQTMMQGLELLAYFRNRAPLDDSGMPKDRFSAEMPDATLATLKIQPSEPRDSAVYFCASGLRTGWDTQYFGPGTRLTVL.

The chain uses TRBV5-4 and TRBJ1-5; TRBD1 aligns across 9 bases. Trimming cost V 1 base and J 7 bases; bases outside gene matches: 15. This CDR3 is 18 amino acids long. Germline loops: CDR1 SGHNT, CDR2 YYREEE (reference sequence). The CDR3 DNA sequence: TGTGCCAGCAGCTTGAGTCGACAGGGGGAGAGGTTGGGGCAGCCCCAGCATTTT. Translating gives CASSLSRQGERLGQPQHF.

V gene TRBV6-6 combines with J gene TRBJ1-1; D perhaps matches TRBD1 (5 bases). V lost 5 bases and J 3 bases, leaving 16 bases between the germline ends. The CDR3 length is 15 residues. Germline CDR1 is MNHNY and CDR2 is SVGAGI (reference sequence). The CDR3 bases are TGTGCCAGCAGTGTCGGAGGGGCGGACGACACTGAAGCTTTCTTT. This translates into CASSVGGADDTEAFF.

J is TRBJ1-2 and V is TRBV30; tentatively, D is TRBD1 (5 bases). The CDR3 spans 19 residues. V was pared by 2 bases and J by 7 bases, with 32 bases between. CDR1 is GTSNPN, CDR2 SVGIG, per germline (reference sequence). For the CDR3, the DNA is TGTGCCTGGAGTAGATCTAATACGTTCTGGGGGGGTTTGATGGTTGGCTACACCTTC. It specifies CAWSRSNTFWGGLMVGYTF.